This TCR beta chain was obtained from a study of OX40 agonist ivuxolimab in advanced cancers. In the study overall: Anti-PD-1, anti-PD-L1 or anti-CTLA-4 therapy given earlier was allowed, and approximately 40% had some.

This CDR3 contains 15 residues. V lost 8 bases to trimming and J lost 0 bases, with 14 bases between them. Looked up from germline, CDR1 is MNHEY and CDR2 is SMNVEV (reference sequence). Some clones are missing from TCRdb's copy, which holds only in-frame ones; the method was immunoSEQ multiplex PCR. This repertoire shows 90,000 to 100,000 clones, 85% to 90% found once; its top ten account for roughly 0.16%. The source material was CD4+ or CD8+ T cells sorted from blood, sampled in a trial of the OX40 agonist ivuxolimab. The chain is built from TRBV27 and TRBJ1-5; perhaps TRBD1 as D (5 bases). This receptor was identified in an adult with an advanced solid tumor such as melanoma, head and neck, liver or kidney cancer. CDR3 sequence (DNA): TGTGCCAGCTCCCTGGGGGGAATTAGCAATCAGCCCCAGCATTTT. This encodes CASSLGGISNQPQHF.